The clone carrying this TCR beta chain has a count of ten or more. Its antigen remains unknown. This sample was taken from a study of identical twins. Study-wide points: Interpretation of the results relied on cross-sectional statistical analysis and not on following the same donors. Within cord blood, abundant beta clonotypes carried fewer insertions, but memory repertoires showed no such trend.

TCRdb recomputed calls from the 5' RACE reads with MiXCR, one row per CDR3 protein. The repertoire holds a few hundred thousand distinct CDR3 sequences, with roughly 9.9% as singletons. Per germline, CDR1 LGHNA and CDR2 YSLEER. V was pared by 0 bases and J by 3 bases, with 6 bases between. This CDR3 comprises 13 residues. These data were also filed under a second study, of yellow fever vaccine responses in identical twins.

The sequencing sample was made of PBMCs. This clonotype was obtained from a woman aged 18-29 years in good health. The chain links TRBV4-3 to TRBJ2-7; D gene unclear. This CDR3 reads CASSQDGFYEQYF. CDR3 sequence (DNA): TGCGCCAGCAGCCAAGACGGATTCTACGAGCAGTACTTC.